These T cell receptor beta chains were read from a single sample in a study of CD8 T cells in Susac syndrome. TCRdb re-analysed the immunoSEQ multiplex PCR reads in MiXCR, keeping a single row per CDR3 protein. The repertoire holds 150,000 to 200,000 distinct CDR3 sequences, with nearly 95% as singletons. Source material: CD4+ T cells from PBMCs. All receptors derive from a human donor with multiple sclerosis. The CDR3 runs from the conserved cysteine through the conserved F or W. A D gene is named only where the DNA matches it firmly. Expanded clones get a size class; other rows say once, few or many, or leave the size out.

CDR3nt: TGTGCCAGCAGCGCGGGGGGCCGCTACGAGCAGTACTTC
CDR3aa: CASSAGGRYEQYF
v_gene: TRBV3-1
j_gene: TRBJ2-7
d_gene: TRBD2
abundance: NA

CDR3nt: TGTGCCAGCAGCTTATTAGCGGGGGCCAACACCGGGGAGCTGTTTTTT
CDR3aa: CASSLLAGANTGELFF
v_gene: TRBV11-1
j_gene: TRBJ2-2
d_gene: TRBD2
abundance: NA

CDR3nt: TGCAGTGTGGTCCGGCAGGGCACTGAAGCTTTCTTT
CDR3aa: CSVVRQGTEAFF
v_gene: TRBV20-1
j_gene: TRBJ1-1
d_gene: NA
abundance: NA

CDR3nt: TGTGCCAGCAGCATGATCGCAGATACGCAGTATTTT
CDR3aa: CASSMIADTQYF
v_gene: TRBV2
j_gene: TRBJ2-3
d_gene: NA
abundance: NA

CDR3nt: TGCAGCGTTTCTAGCGGCAGGAGTGGCTATGAGCAGTTCTTC
CDR3aa: CSVSSGRSGYEQFF
v_gene: TRBV29-1
j_gene: TRBJ2-1
d_gene: TRBD2
abundance: NA

CDR3nt: TGTGCCAGCAGCCATGGGACGGACACTGAAGCTTTCTTT
CDR3aa: CASSHGTDTEAFF
v_gene: TRBV3-1
j_gene: TRBJ1-1
d_gene: NA
abundance: NA

CDR3nt: TGCAGCGGTAAAGGTTCCGATACGCAGTATTTT
CDR3aa: CSGKGSDTQYF
v_gene: TRBV29-1
j_gene: TRBJ2-3
d_gene: NA
abundance: NA

CDR3nt: TGCGCCAGCAGCCCACCGGGACAGGGAGGAGACGAGCAGTACTTC
CDR3aa: CASSPPGQGGDEQYF
v_gene: TRBV5-1
j_gene: TRBJ2-7
d_gene: TRBD1
abundance: once

CDR3nt: TGCAGTGCTAGACATTTGGGACTAGCGGGAACGAATGAGCAGTTCTTC
CDR3aa: CSARHLGLAGTNEQFF
v_gene: TRBV20-1
j_gene: TRBJ2-1
d_gene: TRBD2
abundance: NA

CDR3nt: TGTGCCAGCAGTCCCACCCGGGTAGGCCCCTACAATGAGCAGTTCTTC
CDR3aa: CASSPTRVGPYNEQFF
v_gene: TRBV7-3
j_gene: TRBJ2-1
d_gene: NA
abundance: NA

CDR3nt: TGTGCCAGCAGCTTAGGGGCAGGGGAAGGCTACACCTTC
CDR3aa: CASSLGAGEGYTF
v_gene: TRBV7-3
j_gene: TRBJ1-2
d_gene: NA
abundance: NA

CDR3nt: TGCAGTGCTAGCCTGGTGGCCAAAAACATTCAGTACTTC
CDR3aa: CSASLVAKNIQYF
v_gene: TRBV20-1
j_gene: TRBJ2-4
d_gene: NA
abundance: NA

CDR3nt: TGCAGTGCTAGTCGCCAGGGACAGGGGGCGTTAGCTTTCTTT
CDR3aa: CSASRQGQGALAFF
v_gene: TRBV20-1
j_gene: TRBJ1-1
d_gene: TRBD1
abundance: NA

CDR3nt: TGCAGTGCCTCGAACAGGGGGTATAGCAATCAGCCCCAGCATTTT
CDR3aa: CSASNRGYSNQPQHF
v_gene: TRBV20-1
j_gene: TRBJ1-5
d_gene: TRBD1
abundance: NA

CDR3nt: TGTGCCACCAGCAGAGCGGCGGGAGCCGACGCGCCCTACGAGCAGTACTTC
CDR3aa: CATSRAAGADAPYEQYF
v_gene: TRBV15
j_gene: TRBJ2-7
d_gene: TRBD2
abundance: NA

CDR3nt: TGTGCCAGCAGCCTTACCTTGGAGGATACGCAGTATTTT
CDR3aa: CASSLTLEDTQYF
v_gene: TRBV3-1
j_gene: TRBJ2-3
d_gene: NA
abundance: NA

CDR3nt: TGTGCCTGGAGTGTAGCTGGGACAGGGCGCCGTATTTCACCCCTCCACTTT
CDR3aa: CAWSVAGTGRRISPLHF
v_gene: TRBV30
j_gene: TRBJ1-6
d_gene: TRBD1
abundance: NA

CDR3nt: TGTGCCTGGAGGCCCCTAGCGGGAGCGACAGATACGCAGTATTTT
CDR3aa: CAWRPLAGATDTQYF
v_gene: TRBV30
j_gene: TRBJ2-3
d_gene: TRBD2
abundance: NA

CDR3nt: TGCAGCGTTGCGGGGGCAGTGGATGAGCAGTTCTTC
CDR3aa: CSVAGAVDEQFF
v_gene: TRBV29-1
j_gene: TRBJ2-1
d_gene: NA
abundance: NA

CDR3nt: TGTGCCAGCAGTCCGAGACAGGTGATAACTGGAAACACCATATATTTT
CDR3aa: CASSPRQVITGNTIYF
v_gene: TRBV2
j_gene: TRBJ1-3
d_gene: NA
abundance: NA

CDR3nt: TGTGCCAGCAGCACACAGGGGGATCAGCCCCAGCATTTT
CDR3aa: CASSTQGDQPQHF
v_gene: TRBV9
j_gene: TRBJ1-5
d_gene: TRBD1
abundance: NA

CDR3nt: TGTGCCAGCAGTGACAGGGCTAGCAATCAGCCCCAGCATTTT
CDR3aa: CASSDRASNQPQHF
v_gene: TRBV2
j_gene: TRBJ1-5
d_gene: NA
abundance: NA

CDR3nt: TGCGCTCCTAAATGGGGCTCCTACGAGCAGTACTTC
CDR3aa: CAPKWGSYEQYF
v_gene: TRBV23-1
j_gene: TRBJ2-7
d_gene: NA
abundance: NA

CDR3nt: TGTGCTTCGGACAGGTCCGTAGGGACGCAGTATTTT
CDR3aa: CASDRSVGTQYF
v_gene: TRBV30
j_gene: TRBJ2-3
d_gene: TRBD1
abundance: NA

CDR3nt: TGCAGCGTTGCGACAGCCATAAATCAGCCCCAGCATTTT
CDR3aa: CSVATAINQPQHF
v_gene: TRBV29-1
j_gene: TRBJ1-5
d_gene: NA
abundance: NA

CDR3nt: TGTGCCAGCCGGGGGGAAGGTTCCTCGCAGTACTTC
CDR3aa: CASRGEGSSQYF
v_gene: TRBV12-3/TRBV12-4
j_gene: TRBJ2-7
d_gene: TRBD2
abundance: NA

CDR3nt: TGTGCCAGCAGCACCAGGCCCCCGACTAGCGGGGTAATCTACGAGCAGTACTTC
CDR3aa: CASSTRPPTSGVIYEQYF
v_gene: TRBV3-1
j_gene: TRBJ2-7
d_gene: TRBD2
abundance: NA

CDR3nt: TGTGCCAGCAGCGTAGCGACTAGCGGGCTATACGAGCAGTACTTC
CDR3aa: CASSVATSGLYEQYF
v_gene: TRBV9
j_gene: TRBJ2-7
d_gene: TRBD2
abundance: NA

CDR3nt: TGCAGCGGAGCAGGGTTCGCATCCACAGATACGCAGTATTTT
CDR3aa: CSGAGFASTDTQYF
v_gene: TRBV29-1
j_gene: TRBJ2-3
d_gene: NA
abundance: NA

CDR3nt: TGTGCCAGCAGTCCTTCCCGACAGATTCGTAATTCACCCCTCCACTTT
CDR3aa: CASSPSRQIRNSPLHF
v_gene: TRBV27
j_gene: TRBJ1-6
d_gene: NA
abundance: NA

CDR3nt: TGTGCCAGCATCGCTTTTGGACAGTCCTACGAGCAGTACTTC
CDR3aa: CASIAFGQSYEQYF
v_gene: TRBV12-3/TRBV12-4
j_gene: TRBJ2-7
d_gene: NA
abundance: NA

CDR3nt: TGTGCCAGCAGTTACGACAGGGGGCGATGGGCTGAAGCTTTCTTT
CDR3aa: CASSYDRGRWAEAFF
v_gene: TRBV6-5
j_gene: TRBJ1-1
d_gene: TRBD1
abundance: NA

CDR3nt: TGCAGCGTTAATGGACAGCAGAACACTGAAGCTTTCTTT
CDR3aa: CSVNGQQNTEAFF
v_gene: TRBV29-1
j_gene: TRBJ1-1
d_gene: NA
abundance: NA

CDR3nt: TGCAGTGCTAGAGATAACCAGGCTAGCGGGGCCTACAATGAGCAGTTCTTC
CDR3aa: CSARDNQASGAYNEQFF
v_gene: TRBV20-1
j_gene: TRBJ2-1
d_gene: TRBD2
abundance: NA

CDR3nt: TGCAGCGTTTCACCCCAACAGGGAACTGAAGCTTTCTTT
CDR3aa: CSVSPQQGTEAFF
v_gene: TRBV29-1
j_gene: TRBJ1-1
d_gene: NA
abundance: NA

CDR3nt: TGTGCCAGCAGCCTAGCCGGCCCGCGAGAGCAGTACTTC
CDR3aa: CASSLAGPREQYF
v_gene: TRBV7-8
j_gene: TRBJ2-7
d_gene: NA
abundance: NA

CDR3nt: TGTGCCAGCAGCCGTCTTTTGATGGGGAGCAATACGCAGTATTTT
CDR3aa: CASSRLLMGSNTQYF
v_gene: TRBV4-2
j_gene: TRBJ2-3
d_gene: NA
abundance: NA

CDR3nt: TGTGCCTGGAGTATAACAGGGACAGATACGCAGTATTTT
CDR3aa: CAWSITGTDTQYF
v_gene: TRBV30
j_gene: TRBJ2-3
d_gene: NA
abundance: once

CDR3nt: TGTGCCAGCGGTATCTTGGGGGTTTTTGAGACCCAGTACTTC
CDR3aa: CASGILGVFETQYF
v_gene: TRBV5-6
j_gene: TRBJ2-5
d_gene: NA
abundance: NA

CDR3nt: TGTGCCAGCAGCTCCTCAGTCTACGAGCAGTACTTC
CDR3aa: CASSSSVYEQYF
v_gene: TRBV7-2
j_gene: TRBJ2-7
d_gene: NA
abundance: NA

CDR3nt: TGCAGTGCCCCATCGGACACCCAGGTCGAGCAGTTCTTC
CDR3aa: CSAPSDTQVEQFF
v_gene: TRBV20-1
j_gene: TRBJ2-1
d_gene: NA
abundance: NA

CDR3nt: TGTGCCACCAGCAGAGATCTGGGCTATGGCTACACCTTC
CDR3aa: CATSRDLGYGYTF
v_gene: TRBV15
j_gene: TRBJ1-2
d_gene: NA
abundance: NA

CDR3nt: TGTGCCAGCAGCCCTGGGAGGGCTGGTAATTCACCCCTCCACTTT
CDR3aa: CASSPGRAGNSPLHF
v_gene: TRBV7-9
j_gene: TRBJ1-6
d_gene: NA
abundance: NA

CDR3nt: TGCAGTGCGCCGGGGTGGGGGAGCTCCTACGAGCAGTACTTC
CDR3aa: CSAPGWGSSYEQYF
v_gene: TRBV20-1
j_gene: TRBJ2-7
d_gene: NA
abundance: NA